This T cell receptor beta chain was identified in a study of metastatic and nonmetastatic thyroid tumors. Turning to the study itself: The comparison covered peripheral blood and tumor or nodule tissue in malignant and benign thyroid patients. Study-wide results and limits: Compared with benign nodules, malignant thyroid tumors were reported to have significantly higher TCR beta diversity in both blood and tumor.

Thyroid surgery took place with no prior treatment in any patient. The table lists this clone with many counts. Antigen: not known. Per the original data handling: The study built a papillary thyroid cancer distant-metastasis classifier from CDR3 differences across clinicopathological groups. TCRdb reanalyzed the PCR reads with MiXCR. None of the V and J calls come from the authors' own analysis; TCRdb made them. The sample includes 20,000 or so clones, 36% seen only once; the top ten take 22%. CDR3 length: 15 amino acids. V was cut by 0 bases and J by 1 base, with 7 bases left in between. The germline V gene has CDR1 GTSNPN and CDR2 SVGIG (reference sequence).

The source material was blood. This TCR was recovered from a male donor with papillary thyroid cancer or a benign thyroid nodule (not recorded which). Some clones in this sample may be carry-over from other donors' samples. The genes are TRBV30 and TRBJ2-6; no clear D. The CDR3 protein is CAWSVGESGANVLTF. The CDR3 bases are TGTGCCTGGAGTGTAGGTGAATCTGGGGCCAACGTCCTGACTTTC.